This is a list of T cell receptor beta chains from one sample in a study of T cell responses to AZD1222 COVID-19 vaccine. Clones were read by immunoSEQ multiplex PCR, and TCRdb kept only the in-frame ones, dropping some. The sample holds over 120,000 clones, around nine tenths seen once. Specimen: peripheral blood, collected on day 0 of AZD1222 vaccination. Receptor source: an adult in good health. Each CDR3 is given with its conserved first and last residue. The D gene is left open where the match is weak. Rows may omit the clone size; those that give it use once, few, many or a size class.

D: TRBD2
J: TRBJ2-3
size: .
V: TRBV11-2
DNA: TGTGCCAGCAGCTTAGGGGCTAGCGGGAGGGTTGATACGCAGTATTTT
CDR3: CASSLGASGRVDTQYF

D: TRBD1
J: TRBJ2-5
size: once
V: TRBV5-1
DNA: TGCGCCAGTACCCCCAGGGGGCTGGTTTCGAGAGAGACCCAGTACTTC
CDR3: CASTPRGLVSRETQYF

D: .
J: TRBJ1-1
size: .
V: TRBV12-3/TRBV12-4
DNA: TGTGCCAGCACCCTACTCCGAGGAACTGAAGCTTTCTTT
CDR3: CASTLLRGTEAFF

D: TRBD1
J: TRBJ2-2
size: few
V: TRBV25-1
DNA: TGTGCCAGCAGTGAATATGGGAGATCCGGGACAGACACCGGGGAGCTGTTTTTT
CDR3: CASSEYGRSGTDTGELFF

D: TRBD1
J: TRBJ2-5
size: .
V: TRBV5-4
DNA: TGTGCCAGCAGCTTAGAAAGGGGGCGCGGGGAGACCCAGTACTTC
CDR3: CASSLERGRGETQYF

D: .
J: TRBJ1-1
size: .
V: TRBV10-1
DNA: TGCGCCAGAGCCCTCTTTGGTTCGAACACTGAAGCTTTCTTT
CDR3: CARALFGSNTEAFF

D: .
J: TRBJ2-7
size: .
V: TRBV5-1
DNA: TGCGCCAGCAGCTTTATAGGATTAGTGGGCGAGCAGTACTTC
CDR3: CASSFIGLVGEQYF

D: .
J: TRBJ2-7
size: .
V: TRBV7-9
DNA: TGTGCCAGCAGCTTTGGTAGGGGTAGGTACTTC
CDR3: CASSFGRGRYF

D: .
J: TRBJ1-1
size: .
V: TRBV6-1
DNA: TGTGCCAGCAGTGAACAATGGTCCACTGAAGCTTTCTTT
CDR3: CASSEQWSTEAFF

D: .
J: TRBJ1-5
size: .
V: TRBV3-1/TRBV3-2
DNA: TGTGCCAGCAGCCAGTGGGGCGGGCCGGATCAGCCCCAGCATTTT
CDR3: CASSQWGGPDQPQHF

D: .
J: TRBJ2-1
size: .
V: TRBV5-6
DNA: TGTGCCAGCAGCACGACTAGAAATGAGCAGTTCTTC
CDR3: CASSTTRNEQFF

D: TRBD1
J: TRBJ2-2
size: .
V: TRBV5-1
DNA: TGCGCCAGCAGCTTGGAGGGACAGGGCGAGCTGTTTTTT
CDR3: CASSLEGQGELFF

D: .
J: TRBJ2-7
size: .
V: TRBV21-1
DNA: TGTGCCAGCAGCCGCCACTGGACAGGTCGGATCTACGAGCAGTACTTC
CDR3: CASSRHWTGRIYEQYF

D: .
J: TRBJ2-2
size: few
V: TRBV5-1
DNA: TGCGCCAGCAGGGAGGGACGGAGGAACACCGGGGAGCTGTTTTTT
CDR3: CASREGRRNTGELFF